The T cell receptor beta chain described here comes from a study of shared clonotypes between healthy human individuals. Study-wide background: CD4 naive and memory got three plates each, CD8 naive two, CD8 memory one.

As for this clone: Its antigen is unidentified.

Division of CD4+ cells produced a CD45RA+ naive subset and a CD45RA-negative memory subset. Study conclusions and caveats: Richness estimates generally favored naive over memory subsets.

The CDR3 length is 18 residues. After removal of 0 bases from V and 4 bases from J, the junction contained 15 bases not matched to a gene. The V gene's germline CDR1 is SGHNT and CDR2 YYREEE (reference sequence). The data were produced by immunoSEQ multiplex PCR, yet TCRdb's version contains in-frame clones alone and is incomplete. The data hold roughly 2,300,000 clones, with 85% to 95% observed a single time. This sequence joins TRBV5-4 and TRBJ1-2; the match to TRBD1 covers 7 bases. The sequenced sample was naive CD4+ T cells from PBMCs. Subset in this sample: CD45RA+ positively selected. The clonotype originates from a man between 18 and 29 years old in good health. Some clones in this sample may be carry-over from other donors' samples. The CDR3 DNA is TGTGCCAGCAGCTTGGGTAGGACAGGAGATCTGAGCGGCTATGGCTACACCTTC. Its translation: CASSLGRTGDLSGYGYTF.